These 10 T cell receptor beta chains originate from one sample sequenced in a study of radiotherapy plus CTLA-4 blockade in lung cancer. Only in-frame clones appear in the TCRdb table, and some are missing; sequencing was by immunoSEQ multiplex PCR. This sample has 43,000 or so clones; roughly 76% occur once, and the top ten carry 3.5% to 4%. The sequences come from peripheral blood, collected from a patient treated with radiotherapy plus ipilimumab. These receptors came from a human donor with non-small cell lung cancer who had a complete response to radiotherapy plus ipilimumab.

This chain connects TRBV27 to TRBJ1-2; TRBD1 is a possible D gene (5 bases). The CDR3 runs 15 residues. Germline CDR1 is MNHEY and CDR2 is SMNVEV (reference sequence). Trimming removed 3 bases at V and 2 bases at J, with 13 bases between. The CDR3 loop is CASSFRSTENYGYTF. In DNA, the CDR3 is TGTGCCAGCAGTTTCCGCTCGACAGAGAACTATGGCTACACCTTC.

This clone was recorded a few times. This chain links TRBV10-3 with TRBJ1-6; TRBD1 is a possible D gene (5 bases). Trimming pared 2 bases from V and 7 bases from J, leaving 15 bases between. Germline CDR1 ENHRY, CDR2 SYGVKD. The CDR3 is 16 residues long. CDR3 bases: TGTGCCATCAGTGAGAGGGCAGGGTCGAACAATTCACCCCTCCACTTT. It encodes CAISERAGSNNSPLHF.

This clone was detected once. J is TRBJ2-5 and V is TRBV5-1; D is possibly TRBD2 (5 bases). V lost 4 bases and J lost 5, with 15 bases in between. Looked up from germline, CDR1 is SGHRS and CDR2 is YFSETQ. CDR3 length: 14 residues. CDR3 residues: CASSVRGGRETQYF. The CDR3 nucleotides read TGCGCCAGCAGCGTACGCGGAGGTCGGGAGACCCAGTACTTC.

A remark on this clone: Compared with germline, one end of the junction differs, possibly owing to a read error. For the CDR3, the DNA is TGTGCCAGCAGCGAAGGACTTTACAATGAGCAGTTCTTC. Translating it yields CASSEGLYNEQFF. The chain has TRBV2 and TRBJ2-1, with a tentative D call TRBD2 (5 bases). Germline CDR1 is SNHLY and CDR2 is FYNNEI. The CDR3 totals 13 residues.

The chain combines TRBV19 with TRBJ2-4; 7 bases match TRBD1. Trimming removed 5 bases from V and 0 bases from J; junction bases left unmatched: 10. Germline CDR1 LNHDA, CDR2 SQIVND (reference sequence). This CDR3 has 17 amino acids. The CDR3 spells CASSWDRSTLAKNIQYF. In DNA, the CDR3 is TGTGCCAGTAGTTGGGACAGATCAACCTTAGCCAAAAACATTCAGTACTTC.

A few counts support this clone. The J gene is TRBJ1-4, the V gene TRBV18, with 7 bases identical to TRBD1. The CDR3 extends over 15 amino acids. With V trimmed by 3 bases and J by 6 bases, 7 bases remained unmatched. The germline CDR1 and CDR2 sequences are KGHSH and LQKENI. The chain's CDR3 is CASSPPGRGHEKLFF. The CDR3 nucleotides are TGTGCCAGCTCACCCCCCGGGAGGGGGCATGAAAAACTGTTTTTT.

The rearrangement joins TRBV5-4 to TRBJ1-6; no reliable D call. Germline V gene data show CDR1 as SGHNT and CDR2 as YYREEE (reference sequence). This CDR3 is 13 amino acids long. Trimming stripped 2 bases from V and 7 bases from J, with 7 bases between. The chain's CDR3 is CASSLTGNSPLHF. As DNA, the CDR3 is TGTGCCAGCAGCTTAACCGGGAATTCACCCCTCCACTTT.

In nucleotides, the CDR3 is TGTGCCAGCAGCGTAGGAGGCACAATCTACAATGAGCAGTTCTTC. It encodes CASSVGGTIYNEQFF. V is TRBV9 and J is TRBJ2-1; D call uncertain. The CDR3 loop spans 15 amino acids. With 0 bases removed from V and 3 bases from J, the gap between germline ends came to 10 bases. CDR1 and CDR2 (germline): SGDLS, YYNGEE. Full variable domain (outside the CDR3, taken from reference TRBV9 and TRBJ2-1): DSGVTQTPKHLITATGQRVTLRCSPRSGDLSVYWYQQSLDQGLQFLIQYYNGEERAKGNILERFSAQQFPDLHSELNLSSLELGDSALYFCASSVGGTIYNEQFFGPGTRLTVL.

The chain couples TRBV6-6 to TRBJ2-7, with 7 bases lining up with TRBD1. The germline gives CDR1 MNHNY, CDR2 SVGAGI (reference sequence). CDR3 length: 14 residues. With 6 bases clipped from V and 1 base from J, the junction kept 6 bases outside the gene matches. This chain's CDR3 is CASRPGQRSYEQYF. CDR3 coding DNA: TGTGCCAGCAGACCGGGACAGCGTTCCTACGAGCAGTACTTC.

The V gene is TRBV18, the J gene TRBJ2-4, with 10 positions matching TRBD2. This CDR3 has 16 amino acids. Germline trimming cut 2 bases from V and 7 bases from J; bases unmatched to any gene: 8. Germline-derived CDR1 and CDR2 are KGHSH and LQKENI. CDR3 bases: TGTGCCAGCTCACCATCGGGGTTTAGCGGGAGGAACATTCAGTACTTC. It translates to CASSPSGFSGRNIQYF.